These T cell receptor beta chains were read from a single sample in a study of blood T cell repertoires in COVID-19. The protocol was immunoSEQ multiplex PCR, while the TCRdb copy is restricted to in-frame clones and leaves out a portion. The table includes 150,000 to 200,000 clones, roughly 75% detected once. Sequenced material: peripheral blood. These receptors were collected from a man aged 65 to 79 with active or convalescent COVID-19. CDR3s include the opening cysteine and the closing phenylalanine or tryptophan. Each record gives: J gene, D gene, clone size, V gene, CDR3 DNA, CDR3 protein. A D gene is named only where the DNA matches it firmly. Expanded clones get a size class; other rows say once, few or many, or leave the size out.

J: TRBJ1-1
D: TRBD1
size: -
V: TRBV6-5
DNA: TGTGCCACGGACAGACAGGGGGAGGCTGAAGCTTTCTTT
CDR3: CATDRQGEAEAFF

J: TRBJ2-1
D: -
size: -
V: TRBV11-2
DNA: TGTGCCAGCAGTCTAGGGGCAGCTGAGCAGTTCTTC
CDR3: CASSLGAAEQFF

J: TRBJ2-7
D: TRBD1
size: once
V: TRBV10-3
DNA: TGTGCCATCGCAACATCGACAGGGGACTACGAGCAGTACTTC
CDR3: CAIATSTGDYEQYF

J: TRBJ2-2
D: -
size: -
V: TRBV29-1
DNA: TGCAGCGTTGGGGGCAGGTTAGGAACCGGGGAGCTGTTTTTT
CDR3: CSVGGRLGTGELFF

J: TRBJ1-2
D: -
size: -
V: TRBV13
DNA: TGTGCCAGCAGCTCCCGACAGGACCCGCGGAACTATGGCTACACCTTC
CDR3: CASSSRQDPRNYGYTF

J: TRBJ2-5
D: -
size: -
V: TRBV6-5
DNA: TGTGCCAGCAGTTACTCGTCAGTACCCCGCGAGACCCAGTACTTC
CDR3: CASSYSSVPRETQYF

J: TRBJ2-3
D: -
size: -
V: TRBV7-6
DNA: TGTGCCAGCAGCTTATGGGGTGGGGGCAGCACAGATACGCAGTATTTT
CDR3: CASSLWGGGSTDTQYF

J: TRBJ1-6
D: -
size: -
V: TRBV7-2
DNA: TGTGCCAGCAGCTTAGGTGCGGGATTAGATTCACCCCTCCACTTT
CDR3: CASSLGAGLDSPLHF

J: TRBJ1-4
D: -
size: few
V: TRBV5-1
DNA: TGCGCCAGCAGCCCTAACAGGGAAACTAATGAAAAACTGTTTTTT
CDR3: CASSPNRETNEKLFF

J: TRBJ2-1
D: TRBD2
size: -
V: TRBV18
DNA: TGTGCCAGCTCGTTAGCGGGGAGTTACAATGAGCAGTTCTTC
CDR3: CASSLAGSYNEQFF

J: TRBJ1-1
D: -
size: -
V: TRBV18
DNA: TGTGCCAGCTCACCGAGCTACACTGAAGCTTTCTTT
CDR3: CASSPSYTEAFF

J: TRBJ2-1
D: -
size: -
V: TRBV12-3/TRBV12-4
DNA: TGTGCCAGCTTGGCGGGGAGACACAATGAGCAGTTCTTC
CDR3: CASLAGRHNEQFF

J: TRBJ1-1
D: -
size: -
V: TRBV6-2/TRBV6-3
DNA: TGTGCCAGCAGTTACATGGACAGCAACACTGAAGCTTTCTTT
CDR3: CASSYMDSNTEAFF

J: TRBJ1-2
D: -
size: -
V: TRBV5-1
DNA: TGCGCCAGCAGCTCCGAGCGACCTGGCTACACCTTC
CDR3: CASSSERPGYTF

J: TRBJ1-1
D: TRBD1
size: -
V: TRBV6-2/TRBV6-3
DNA: TGTGCCAGCAGTCTACAGGGGGCGCTTAACACTGAAGCTTTCTTT
CDR3: CASSLQGALNTEAFF

J: TRBJ1-2
D: -
size: -
V: TRBV5-8
DNA: TGTGCCAGCAGCTCCACGGGGGGCAGCCTATTATCGGGCTACACCTTC
CDR3: CASSSTGGSLLSGYTF

J: TRBJ1-6
D: -
size: -
V: TRBV2
DNA: TGTGCCAGCAGACTGTTACCGGGGGATCCACCCCTCCACTTT
CDR3: CASRLLPGDPPLHF

J: TRBJ2-5
D: TRBD1
size: -
V: TRBV5-6
DNA: TGTGCCAGCAGCTTCTGGGACAGGGTGAAAGAGACCCAGTACTTC
CDR3: CASSFWDRVKETQYF

J: TRBJ2-3
D: TRBD2
size: -
V: TRBV29-1
DNA: TGCAGCGTTGCAGGGGCCGGGACTAGCGGGAGTACAGATACGCAGTATTTT
CDR3: CSVAGAGTSGSTDTQYF

J: TRBJ2-1
D: TRBD2
size: -
V: TRBV5-1
DNA: TGCGCCAGCAGCTGGACTAGCGGAGTCTACAATGAGCAGTTCTTC
CDR3: CASSWTSGVYNEQFF

J: TRBJ1-5
D: -
size: few
V: TRBV5-1
DNA: TGCGCCAGCAGCTTACAGGGTTCTAGCAATCAGCCCCAGCATTTT
CDR3: CASSLQGSSNQPQHF

J: TRBJ2-5
D: -
size: -
V: TRBV10-3
DNA: TGTGCCATCAGTGAGTCGGGCAGGAATCAAGAGACCCAGTACTTC
CDR3: CAISESGRNQETQYF